This TCR beta chain was sequenced for a study of naive and memory T cell subsets. The study's findings and limits: No ground truth validated the naive and memory repertoire findings. Diversity fell and Gini index rose from naive through CM, EM, EMRA.

Both TRBC1 and TRBC2 were covered by a beta constant-region primer of two equimolar oligonucleotides. TCRdb independently ran MiXCR on the UMI-ligation and nested PCR reads; one entry per CDR3 protein. The sample contains around 23,000 distinct CDR3 sequences, 9.5% to 11% of which appear only once. This clonotype was seen ten or more times. Its antigen is still unknown. The CDR3 length is 16 residues. The V and J ends lost 0 bases and 1 base respectively, with 14 bases between them. The germline V gene has CDR1 DFQATT and CDR2 SNEGSKA (reference sequence). Cells stained for CD3, CD4, CD8, CD45RA and CD27 were sorted into four subsets.

V and J are TRBV20-1 and TRBJ2-3; maybe TRBD2 (5 bases). The specimen was central memory CD8+ T cells from blood. This receptor was obtained from a human donor in good health. The CDR3 bases are TGCAGTGCTAGAGATTTGAGAGCCGGGGGCACAGATACGCAGTATTTT. Translating gives CSARDLRAGGTDTQYF.